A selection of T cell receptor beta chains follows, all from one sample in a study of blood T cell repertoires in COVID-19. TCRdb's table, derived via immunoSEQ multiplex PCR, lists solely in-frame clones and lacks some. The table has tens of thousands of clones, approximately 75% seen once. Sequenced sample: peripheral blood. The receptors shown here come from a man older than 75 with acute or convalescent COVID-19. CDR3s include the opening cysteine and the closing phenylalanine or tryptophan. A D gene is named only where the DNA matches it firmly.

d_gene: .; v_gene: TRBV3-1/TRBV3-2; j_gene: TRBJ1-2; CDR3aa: CASSQGQGRYYGYTF
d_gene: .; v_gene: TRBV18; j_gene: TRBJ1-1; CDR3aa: CASSLRGGPAREAFF
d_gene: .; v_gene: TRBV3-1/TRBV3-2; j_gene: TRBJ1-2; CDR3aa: CASSQDPGQRIYGYTF
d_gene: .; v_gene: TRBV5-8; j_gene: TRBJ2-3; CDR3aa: CASSLGGPKSTDTQYF
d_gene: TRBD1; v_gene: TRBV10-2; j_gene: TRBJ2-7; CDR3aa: CASNGQGLWEQYF
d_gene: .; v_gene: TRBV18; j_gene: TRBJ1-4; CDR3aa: CASSPRTGSNEKLFF
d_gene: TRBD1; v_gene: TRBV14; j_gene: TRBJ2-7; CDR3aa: CASSPGQGSEQYF
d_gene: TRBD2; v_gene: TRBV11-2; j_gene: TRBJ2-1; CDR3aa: CASSITSGTYNEQFF
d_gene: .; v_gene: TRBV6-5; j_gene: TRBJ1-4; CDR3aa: CASYGQPGTNEKLFF
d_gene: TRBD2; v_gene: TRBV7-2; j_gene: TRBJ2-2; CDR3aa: CASSARTSGGSGELFF
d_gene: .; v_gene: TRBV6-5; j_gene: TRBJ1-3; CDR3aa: CASSLTGRSGNTIYF
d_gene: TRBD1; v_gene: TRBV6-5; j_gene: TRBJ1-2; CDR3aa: CASSYYRGDGYTF
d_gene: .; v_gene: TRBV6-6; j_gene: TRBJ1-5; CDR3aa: CASTQTGDSNQPQHF
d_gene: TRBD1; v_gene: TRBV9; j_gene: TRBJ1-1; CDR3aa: CASSAGTAGTEAFF
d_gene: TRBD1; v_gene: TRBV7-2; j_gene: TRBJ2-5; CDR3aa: CASSLEGAHRTQYF
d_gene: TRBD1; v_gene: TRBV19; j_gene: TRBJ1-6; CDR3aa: CASSGQASIPPLHF
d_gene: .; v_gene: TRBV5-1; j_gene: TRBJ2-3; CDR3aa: CASSLVSGTDTQYF
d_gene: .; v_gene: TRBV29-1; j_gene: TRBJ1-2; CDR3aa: CSVPGVGYTF
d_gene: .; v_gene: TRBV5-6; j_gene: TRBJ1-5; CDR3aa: CASSLSSSNQPQHF
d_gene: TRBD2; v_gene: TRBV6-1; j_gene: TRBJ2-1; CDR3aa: CASSEVPAGGNNEQFF
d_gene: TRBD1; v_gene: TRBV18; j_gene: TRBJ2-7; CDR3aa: CASSLGSGTAYEQYF
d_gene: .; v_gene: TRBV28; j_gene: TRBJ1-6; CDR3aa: CASSLTTSPYNSPLHF
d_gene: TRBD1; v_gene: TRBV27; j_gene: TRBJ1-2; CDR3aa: CASRRQGPYGYTF
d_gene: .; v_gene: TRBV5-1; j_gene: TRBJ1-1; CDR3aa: CASSSSRANTEAFF
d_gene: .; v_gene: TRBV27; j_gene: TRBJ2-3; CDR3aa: CASSLRGRTTDTQYF
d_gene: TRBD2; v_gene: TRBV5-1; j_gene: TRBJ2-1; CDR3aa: CASSFFTSGGIEQFF
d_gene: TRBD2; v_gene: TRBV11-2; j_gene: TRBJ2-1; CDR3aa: CASSLSGGADNEQFF
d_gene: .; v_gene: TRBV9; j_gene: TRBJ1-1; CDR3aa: CASSAFRGTEAFF
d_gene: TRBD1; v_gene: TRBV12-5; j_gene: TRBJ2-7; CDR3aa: CASKGTQGAGEQYF
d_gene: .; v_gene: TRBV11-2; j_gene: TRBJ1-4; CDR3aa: CASSFGEKLFF
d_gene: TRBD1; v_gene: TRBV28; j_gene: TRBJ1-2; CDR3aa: CASSGTGAANYGYTF
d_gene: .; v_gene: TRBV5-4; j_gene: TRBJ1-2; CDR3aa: CASSFVTANYGYTF
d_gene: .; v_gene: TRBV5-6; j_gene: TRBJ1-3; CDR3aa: CASSLVEARSGNTIYF
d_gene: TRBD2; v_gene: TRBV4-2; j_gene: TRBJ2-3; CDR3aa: CASSPGLAGRSTDTQYF
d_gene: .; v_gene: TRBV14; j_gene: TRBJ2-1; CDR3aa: CASSQVGGHMFF
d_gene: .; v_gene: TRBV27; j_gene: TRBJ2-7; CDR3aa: CASSTRLSNYEQYF
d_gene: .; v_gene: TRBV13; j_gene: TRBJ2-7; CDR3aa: CASSSTGFEDEQYF
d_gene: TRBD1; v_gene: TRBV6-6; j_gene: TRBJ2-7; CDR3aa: CASSSLGQGQTDF
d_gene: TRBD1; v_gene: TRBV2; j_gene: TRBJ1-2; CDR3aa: CASSGQGEYGYTF
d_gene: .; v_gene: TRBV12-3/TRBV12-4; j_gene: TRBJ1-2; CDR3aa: CASSKDSYGYTF
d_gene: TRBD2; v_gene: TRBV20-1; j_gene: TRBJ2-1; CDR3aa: CSASLKGRGNYYNEQFF
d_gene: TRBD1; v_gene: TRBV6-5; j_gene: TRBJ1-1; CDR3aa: CASSRDREAEAFF
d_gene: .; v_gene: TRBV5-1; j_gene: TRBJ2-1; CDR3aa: CASSLVTDYNEQFF
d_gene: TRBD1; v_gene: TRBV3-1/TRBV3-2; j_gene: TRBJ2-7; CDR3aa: CASSQGQLKRKYF
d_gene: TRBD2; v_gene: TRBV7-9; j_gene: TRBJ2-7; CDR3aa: CASSSAAGLAGGLEQYF
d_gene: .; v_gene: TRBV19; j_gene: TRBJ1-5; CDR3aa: CASSDTGYGNQPQHF
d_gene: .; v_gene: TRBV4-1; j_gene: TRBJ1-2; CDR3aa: CASSQDGGVTYGYTF
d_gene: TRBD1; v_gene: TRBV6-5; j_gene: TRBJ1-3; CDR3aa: CASSYSRTGPGNTIYF
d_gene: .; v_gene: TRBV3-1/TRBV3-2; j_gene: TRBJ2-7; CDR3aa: CASSPRQAPGYEQYF